This T cell receptor (beta chain) was sequenced in a study of a mutant IDH1 vaccine in newly diagnosed glioma. TCRdb's table, derived via immunoSEQ multiplex PCR, lists solely in-frame clones and lacks some. The sample records about 51,000 clones, around three quarters being singletons. Indicated time point: baseline, week 1 (first vaccination visit). Treatment in this sample: pre-vaccination baseline after standard-of-care therapy. V was cut by 2 bases and J by 0 bases, with 5 bases left in between. Germline V lookup: CDR1 ENHRY, CDR2 SYGVKD. This CDR3 contains 14 residues. The clonotype comes from a woman aged 40 to 55 with glioma. The J gene is TRBJ1-5, the V gene TRBV10-3, with a possible D match to TRBD1 (5 bases). Sequenced material: PBMCs, taken from a glioma patient treated with radiotherapy, temozolomide or both. The chain's CDR3 is CAISERGSNQPQHF. Written as DNA, the CDR3 is TGTGCCATCAGTGAGAGGGGTAGCAATCAGCCCCAGCATTTT.